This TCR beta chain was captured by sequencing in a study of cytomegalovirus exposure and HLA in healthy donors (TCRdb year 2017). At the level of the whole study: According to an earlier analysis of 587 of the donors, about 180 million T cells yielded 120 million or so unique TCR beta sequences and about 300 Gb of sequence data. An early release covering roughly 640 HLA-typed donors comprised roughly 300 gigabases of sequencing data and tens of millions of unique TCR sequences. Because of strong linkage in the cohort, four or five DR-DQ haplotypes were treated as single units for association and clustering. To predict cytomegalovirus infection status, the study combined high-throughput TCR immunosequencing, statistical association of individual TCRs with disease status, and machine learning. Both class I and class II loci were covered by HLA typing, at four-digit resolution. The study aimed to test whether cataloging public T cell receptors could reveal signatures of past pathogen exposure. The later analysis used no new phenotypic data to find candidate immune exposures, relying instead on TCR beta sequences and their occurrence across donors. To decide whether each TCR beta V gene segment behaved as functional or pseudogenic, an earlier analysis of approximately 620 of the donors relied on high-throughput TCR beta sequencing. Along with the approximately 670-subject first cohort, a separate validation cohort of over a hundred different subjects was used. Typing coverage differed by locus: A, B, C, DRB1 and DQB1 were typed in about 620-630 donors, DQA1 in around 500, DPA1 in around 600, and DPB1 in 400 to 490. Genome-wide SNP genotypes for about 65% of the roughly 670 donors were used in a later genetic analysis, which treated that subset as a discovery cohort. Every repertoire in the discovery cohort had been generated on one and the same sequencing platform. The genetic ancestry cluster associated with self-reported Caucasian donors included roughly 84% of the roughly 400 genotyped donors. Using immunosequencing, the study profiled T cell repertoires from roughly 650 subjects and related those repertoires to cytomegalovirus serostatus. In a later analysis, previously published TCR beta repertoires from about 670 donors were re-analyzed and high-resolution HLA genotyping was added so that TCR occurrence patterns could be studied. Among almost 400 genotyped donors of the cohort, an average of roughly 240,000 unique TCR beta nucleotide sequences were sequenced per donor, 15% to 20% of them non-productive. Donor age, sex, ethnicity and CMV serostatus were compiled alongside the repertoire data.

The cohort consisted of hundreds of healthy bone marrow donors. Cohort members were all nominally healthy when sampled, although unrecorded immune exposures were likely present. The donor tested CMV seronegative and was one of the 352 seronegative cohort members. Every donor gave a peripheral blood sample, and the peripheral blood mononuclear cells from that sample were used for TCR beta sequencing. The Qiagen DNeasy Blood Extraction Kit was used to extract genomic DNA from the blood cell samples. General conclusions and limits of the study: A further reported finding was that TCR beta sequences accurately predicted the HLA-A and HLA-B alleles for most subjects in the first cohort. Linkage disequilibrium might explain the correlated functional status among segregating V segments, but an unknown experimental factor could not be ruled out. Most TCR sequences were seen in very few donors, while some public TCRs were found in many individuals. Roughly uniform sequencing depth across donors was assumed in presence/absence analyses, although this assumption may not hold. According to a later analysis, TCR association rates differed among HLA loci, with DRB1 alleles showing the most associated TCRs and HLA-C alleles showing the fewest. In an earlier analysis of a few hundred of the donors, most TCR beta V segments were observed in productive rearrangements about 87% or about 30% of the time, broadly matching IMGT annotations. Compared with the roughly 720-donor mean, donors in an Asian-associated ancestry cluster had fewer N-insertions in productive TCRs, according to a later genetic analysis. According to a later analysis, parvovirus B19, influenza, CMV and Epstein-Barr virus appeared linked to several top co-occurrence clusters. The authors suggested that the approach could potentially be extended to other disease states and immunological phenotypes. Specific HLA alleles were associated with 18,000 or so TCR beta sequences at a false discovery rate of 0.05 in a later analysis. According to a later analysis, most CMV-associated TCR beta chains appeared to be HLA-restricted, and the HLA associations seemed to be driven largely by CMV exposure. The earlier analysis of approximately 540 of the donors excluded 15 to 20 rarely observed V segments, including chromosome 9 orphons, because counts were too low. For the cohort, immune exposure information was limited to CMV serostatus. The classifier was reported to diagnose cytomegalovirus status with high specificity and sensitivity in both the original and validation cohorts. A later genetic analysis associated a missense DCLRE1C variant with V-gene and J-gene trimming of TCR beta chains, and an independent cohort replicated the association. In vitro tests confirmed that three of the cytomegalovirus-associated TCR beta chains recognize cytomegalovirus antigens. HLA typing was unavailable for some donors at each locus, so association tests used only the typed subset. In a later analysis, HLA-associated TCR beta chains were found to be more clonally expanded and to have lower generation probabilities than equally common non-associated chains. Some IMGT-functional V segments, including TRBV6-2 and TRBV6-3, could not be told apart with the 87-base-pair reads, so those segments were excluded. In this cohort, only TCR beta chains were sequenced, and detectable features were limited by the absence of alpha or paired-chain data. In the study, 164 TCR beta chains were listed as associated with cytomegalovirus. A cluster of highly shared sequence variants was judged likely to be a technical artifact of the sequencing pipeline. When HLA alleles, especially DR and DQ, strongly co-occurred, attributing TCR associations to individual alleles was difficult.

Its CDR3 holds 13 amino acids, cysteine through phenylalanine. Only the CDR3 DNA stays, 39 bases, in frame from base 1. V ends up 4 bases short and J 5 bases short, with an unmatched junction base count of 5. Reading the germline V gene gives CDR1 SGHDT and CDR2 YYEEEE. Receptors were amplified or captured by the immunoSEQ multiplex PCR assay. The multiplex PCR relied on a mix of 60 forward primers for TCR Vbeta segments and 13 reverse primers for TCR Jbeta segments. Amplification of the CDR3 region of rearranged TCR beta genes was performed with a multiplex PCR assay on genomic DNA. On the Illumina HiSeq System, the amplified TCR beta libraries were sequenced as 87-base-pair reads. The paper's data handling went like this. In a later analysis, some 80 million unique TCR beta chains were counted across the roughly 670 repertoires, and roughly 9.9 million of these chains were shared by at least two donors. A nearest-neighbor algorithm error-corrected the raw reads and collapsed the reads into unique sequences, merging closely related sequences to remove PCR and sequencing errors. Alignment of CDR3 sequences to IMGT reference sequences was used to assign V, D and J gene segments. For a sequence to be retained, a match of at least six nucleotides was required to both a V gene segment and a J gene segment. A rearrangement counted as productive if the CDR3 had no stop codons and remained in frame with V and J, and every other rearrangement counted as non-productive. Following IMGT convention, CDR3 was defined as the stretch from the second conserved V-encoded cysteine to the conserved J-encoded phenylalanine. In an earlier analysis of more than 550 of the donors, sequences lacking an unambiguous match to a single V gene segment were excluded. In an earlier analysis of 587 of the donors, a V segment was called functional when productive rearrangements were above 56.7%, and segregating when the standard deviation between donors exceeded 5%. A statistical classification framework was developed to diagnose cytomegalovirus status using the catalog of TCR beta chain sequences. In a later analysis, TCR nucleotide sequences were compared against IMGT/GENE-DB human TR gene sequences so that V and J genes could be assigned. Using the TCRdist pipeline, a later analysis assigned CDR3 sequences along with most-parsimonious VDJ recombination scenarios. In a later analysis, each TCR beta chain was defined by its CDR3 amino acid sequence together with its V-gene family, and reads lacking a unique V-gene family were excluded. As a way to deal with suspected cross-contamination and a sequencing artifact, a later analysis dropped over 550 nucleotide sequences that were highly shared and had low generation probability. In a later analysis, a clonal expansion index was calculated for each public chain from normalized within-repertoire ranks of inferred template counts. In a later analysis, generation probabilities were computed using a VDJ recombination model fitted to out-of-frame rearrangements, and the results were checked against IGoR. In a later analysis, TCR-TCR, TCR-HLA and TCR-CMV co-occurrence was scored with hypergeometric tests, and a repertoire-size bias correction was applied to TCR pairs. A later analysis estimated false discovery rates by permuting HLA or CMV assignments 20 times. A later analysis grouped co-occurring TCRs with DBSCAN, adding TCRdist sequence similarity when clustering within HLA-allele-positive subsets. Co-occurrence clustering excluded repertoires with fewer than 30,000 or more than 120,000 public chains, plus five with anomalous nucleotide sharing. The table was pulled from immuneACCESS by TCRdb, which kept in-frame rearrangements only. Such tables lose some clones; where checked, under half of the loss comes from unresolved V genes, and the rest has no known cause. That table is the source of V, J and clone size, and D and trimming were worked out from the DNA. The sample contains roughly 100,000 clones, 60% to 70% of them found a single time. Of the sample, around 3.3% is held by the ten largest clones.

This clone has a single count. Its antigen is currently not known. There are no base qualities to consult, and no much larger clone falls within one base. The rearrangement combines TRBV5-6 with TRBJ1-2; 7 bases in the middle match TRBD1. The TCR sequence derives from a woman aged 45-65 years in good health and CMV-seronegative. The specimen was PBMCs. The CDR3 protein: CASSRDSPYGYTF. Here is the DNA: TGTGCCAGCAGCCGGGACAGTCCGTATGGCTACACCTTC.